The source of this TCR beta chain is a study of blood T cell repertoires in COVID-19. At the level of the study: The cDNA or gDNA used as material had been derived from T cells, B-cell-depleted T cells, or PBMCs.

Original processing notes: Quantification of nucleated cells was approximated via reference gene primer amplification. TCRdb keeps only in-frame clones here, not all; method: immunoSEQ multiplex PCR. V and J calls and clone size are given by that table; D and trimming were obtained from the DNA. The sample shows about 260,000 clones, under 95% of them seen only once. Residents of approximately 25 US areas, aged about 18 to 95 years, made up the participants. The sequencing input was PBMCs or T cells enriched from blood (not recorded which). The TCR sequence derives from a middle-aged man who had been exposed to COVID-19.

The CDR3, as DNA: TGTGCCAGCAGCGTAGCAGGGGTCCAAGAGACCCAGTACTTC. It is translated as CASSVAGVQETQYF. The chain has TRBV9 and TRBJ2-5; D possibly corresponds to TRBD1 (6 bases). The germline V gene has CDR1 SGDLS and CDR2 YYNGEE. Trimming left V 0 bases short and J 1 base short, with 7 bases between. The CDR3 runs to 14 residues.